This T cell receptor (beta chain) originates from a study of control samples from healthy donors and cancer patients. Trimming removed 3 bases at V and 1 base at J, with 6 bases between. The CDR3 has 13 residues. Germline CDR1 reads SGHTA; CDR2 reads FQGNSA. Only in-frame clones appear in the TCRdb table, and some are missing; sequencing was by immunoSEQ multiplex PCR. The sample has 100,000 to 150,000 clones, about 91% seen once; the top ten hold around 7.9%. The TCR sequence derives from a man younger than 30 in good health. Sequencing input: blood. This chain links TRBV7-2 with TRBJ1-2; TRBD1 is a possible D gene (5 bases). CDR3 sequence (DNA): TGTGCCAGCAGCTTGGGACTTAACTATGGCTACACCTTC. Translation gives CASSLGLNYGYTF.